A selection of T cell receptor beta chains follows, all from one sample in a study of CD8+ T cells in alopecia areata. This table comes from immunoSEQ multiplex PCR, and its TCRdb copy is limited to in-frame clones, with some not included. Of about 250,000 clones detected, 67% appear once; the ten largest clones hold around 1.2%. The specimen was CD4+ T cells sorted from blood, collected at week 0. The origin of the receptors is a human donor with alopecia areata. Both conserved end residues are part of each CDR3. Each record gives: J gene, D gene, V gene, clone size, CDR3 protein, CDR3 DNA. D genes are given only for firm matches. Clone size appears in some rows only: once, few, many, or a class for an expanded clone.

TRBJ2-6,-,TRBV5-4,-,CASSLDPNVLTF,TGTGCCAGCAGCTTGGACCCCAACGTCCTGACTTTC
TRBJ2-3,TRBD1,TRBV29-1,-,CSVTGGESTDTQYF,TGCAGCGTTACAGGGGGCGAAAGCACAGATACGCAGTATTTT
TRBJ2-3,-,TRBV9,-,CASSRNEPDTQYF,TGTGCCAGCAGCCGGAACGAACCAGATACGCAGTATTTT
TRBJ2-5,-,TRBV5-1,-,CASSLTEETQYF,TGCGCCAGCAGCTTAACAGAGGAGACCCAGTACTTC
TRBJ1-2,-,TRBV29-1,-,CSVVRVLGSGGYTF,TGCAGCGTTGTGCGGGTATTGGGTTCTGGAGGCTACACCTTC
TRBJ1-1,-,TRBV7-9,few,CASSLEVNTEAFF,TGTGCCAGCAGCTTAGAAGTGAACACTGAAGCTTTCTTT
TRBJ2-7,-,TRBV18,few,CASSLIGTHSYEQYF,TGTGCCAGCTCACTAATTGGGACACATTCCTACGAGCAGTACTTC
TRBJ1-1,-,TRBV15,-,CATSRVEGMNTEAFF,TGTGCCACCAGCAGAGTGGAGGGGATGAACACTGAAGCTTTCTTT
TRBJ1-2,TRBD1,TRBV25-1,-,CASSEWDRGRRNYGYTF,TGTGCCAGCAGTGAATGGGACAGGGGACGGCGTAACTATGGCTACACCTTC
TRBJ1-2,-,TRBV30,few,CAWSELAYSGYTF,TGTGCCTGGAGTGAATTGGCGTACAGCGGCTACACCTTC
TRBJ1-5,-,TRBV2,-,CASSPNRGHQPQHF,TGTGCCAGCAGTCCTAATAGGGGCCATCAGCCCCAGCATTTT
TRBJ1-5,-,TRBV5-6,-,CASSLGYSNQPQHF,TGTGCCAGCAGCTTGGGGTATAGCAATCAGCCCCAGCATTTT
TRBJ2-4,-,TRBV5-1,-,CASKFAPGGNIQYF,TGCGCCAGCAAGTTCGCCCCCGGCGGAAACATTCAGTACTTC
TRBJ1-5,-,TRBV30,few,CAWSVGGQGNQPQHF,TGTGCCTGGAGTGTGGGCGGGCAGGGCAATCAGCCCCAGCATTTT
TRBJ1-2,-,TRBV7-2,-,CAKHKGVNYGYTF,TGTGCAAAGCACAAGGGGGTAAACTATGGCTACACCTTC
TRBJ1-4,-,TRBV5-1,-,CASSFPGRNEKLFF,TGCGCCAGCAGCTTTCCCGGACGTAATGAAAAACTGTTTTTT
TRBJ2-7,-,TRBV4-2,few,CASSQDPQGPYEQYF,TGTGCCAGCAGCCAAGATCCCCAGGGGCCCTACGAGCAGTACTTC
TRBJ2-5,-,TRBV7-2,-,CASSLPRVWETQYF,TGTGCCAGCAGCTTACCGCGGGTATGGGAGACCCAGTACTTC
TRBJ2-4,-,TRBV11-2,-,CASTPGDGAKNIQYF,TGTGCCAGCACCCCGGGGGATGGGGCCAAAAACATTCAGTACTTC
TRBJ2-1,TRBD1,TRBV19,few,CASSPRTGGYNEQFF,TGTGCCAGTAGTCCGAGGACAGGGGGCTACAATGAGCAGTTCTTC
TRBJ1-6,-,TRBV15,-,CATSRDTESSPLHF,TGTGCCACCAGCAGAGATACCGAAAGCTCACCCCTCCACTTT
TRBJ2-3,-,TRBV2,-,CASSGGLIDTQYF,TGTGCCAGCAGCGGCGGACTAATTGATACGCAGTATTTT
TRBJ1-5,-,TRBV30,-,CAWSEQGFGQPQHF,TGTGCCTGGAGTGAACAGGGATTTGGTCAGCCCCAGCATTTT
TRBJ2-7,-,TRBV4-3,-,CASSQDEYRAYEQYF,TGCGCCAGCAGCCAAGATGAATACAGGGCCTACGAGCAGTACTTC
TRBJ2-2,-,TRBV6-5,-,CASKGSVNTGELFF,TGTGCCAGCAAGGGCAGTGTGAACACCGGGGAGCTGTTTTTT
TRBJ1-5,-,TRBV29-1,few,CSVRGDSGAQPQHF,TGCAGCGTAAGGGGTGACAGCGGGGCTCAGCCCCAGCATTTT
TRBJ1-6,TRBD1,TRBV5-1,few,CASMGQDNSPLHF,TGCGCCAGCATGGGACAGGATAATTCACCCCTCCACTTT